One and the same sample provided the 2 T cell receptor beta chains below, sequenced in a study of T cells in Graves' hyperthyroidism and ophthalmopathy. TCR beta CDR3 sequences were amplified from RNA transcripts. TCR CDR3 regions were first amplified by RT-PCR with HTBI primers. MiXCR, applied by TCRdb to the multiplex PCR reads, yields one record per CDR3 protein. The sample includes hundreds of thousands of distinct CDR3 sequences, about a sixth seen only once; the top ten take 3.8%. Sequencing input: blood. The source of these receptors is a woman aged 25 to 45 with Graves' hyperthyroidism.

This clonotype came up many times. The chain is built from TRBV2 and TRBJ2-1, with D possibly matching TRBD2 (6 bases). V was clipped by 6 bases and J by 1 base, with 16 bases between them. CDR3 size: 16 residues. CDR1 SNHLY and CDR2 FYNNEI come from the germline V gene. CDR3 loop: CASSPPGGISYNEQFF. The CDR3 nucleotides are TGTGCCAGCAGCCCCCCCGGAGGGATATCCTACAATGAGCAGTTCTTC.

This clonotype appeared many times. The V call is TRBV6-2 or TRBV6-3, the J call TRBJ2-7; either TRBD1 or TRBD2 may supply D (5 bases each). The V end was cut by 6 bases, the J end by 4 bases, with 22 bases between. Looked up from germline, CDR1 is MNHEY and CDR2 is SVGEGT. The CDR3 totals 16 residues. For the CDR3, the DNA is TGTGCCAGCAGGGCAATCTCCGGGACGACCGAATACGAGCAGTACTTC. It specifies CASRAISGTTEYEQYF.